A single sample gave rise to the 5 T cell receptor beta chains below, sequenced in a study of cytomegalovirus exposure and HLA in healthy donors. Researchers ran the PCR with 60 Vbeta and 13 Jbeta primers. Data came from immunoSEQ multiplex PCR; TCRdb stores just in-frame clones and leaves some out. The sample shows 90,000 to 140,000 clones, over 9.5% of them seen only once. What was sequenced was PBMCs. These receptors came from a man aged 35 to 55 in good health and CMV-seropositive.

The genes are TRBV19 and TRBJ2-5; 9 bases fit TRBD1. V trimming: 3 bases; J trimming: 4 bases; junction bases outside the gene matches: 3. The CDR3 runs 14 residues. Germline CDR1 is LNHDA and CDR2 is SQIVND (reference sequence). The CDR3 DNA follows: TGTGCCAGTAGTATTGAGACAGGGGGAGAGACCCAGTACTTC. It is translated as CASSIETGGETQYF.

The CDR3 loop is CASSWGGRGRELFF. The DNA of the CDR3 is TGTGCCAGCAGTTGGGGGGGCCGAGGGCGGGAGCTGTTTTTT. J is TRBJ2-2 and V is TRBV27, with D tentatively TRBD2 (7 bases). The V gene's germline CDR1 is MNHEY and CDR2 SMNVEV (reference sequence). V was pared by 4 bases and J by 9 bases, with 15 bases between. The CDR3 consists of 14 residues.

This clone showed up just a few times. This chain joins TRBV30 and TRBJ1-2; TRBD1 matches at 10 bases. In germline, CDR1 is GTSNPN, CDR2 SVGIG (reference sequence). The CDR3 has 15 amino acids. Germline trimming cut 3 bases from V and 7 bases from J; bases unmatched to any gene: 11. Written as DNA, the CDR3 is TGTGCCTGGAGCGCCGGGGCGGGACAGGGGTCTGGCTACACCTTC. Translated, it gives CAWSAGAGQGSGYTF. The whole variable domain, remainder taken from reference TRBV30 and TRBJ1-2, is SQTIHQWPATLVQPVGSPLSLECTVEGTSNPNLYWYRQAAGRGLQLLFYSVGIGQISSEVPQNLSASRPQDRQFILSSKKLLLSDSGFYLCAWSAGAGQGSGYTFGSGTRLTVV.

V gene TRBV27 combines with J gene TRBJ1-5; D is unclear. V lost 6 bases to trimming and J lost 10 bases, with 7 bases between them. The CDR3 length is 10 residues. Germline V gene lookup returns CDR1 MNHEY and CDR2 SMNVEV (reference sequence). The CDR3 sequence is CASSSPPQHF. The CDR3 DNA sequence: TGTGCCAGCAGCTCCCCTCCCCAGCATTTT.

Only a few counts were recorded for this clone. The chain joins TRBV5-1 to TRBJ2-7; TRBD2 aligns across 8 bases. Germline trimming cut 2 bases from V and 3 bases from J; bases unmatched to any gene: 4. Per the germline V gene, CDR1 is SGHRS and CDR2 is YFSETQ. The CDR3 is 14 amino acids. CDR3 residues: CASSFGGGNYEQYF. CDR3 DNA: TGCGCCAGCAGCTTTGGCGGGGGGAACTACGAGCAGTACTTC.